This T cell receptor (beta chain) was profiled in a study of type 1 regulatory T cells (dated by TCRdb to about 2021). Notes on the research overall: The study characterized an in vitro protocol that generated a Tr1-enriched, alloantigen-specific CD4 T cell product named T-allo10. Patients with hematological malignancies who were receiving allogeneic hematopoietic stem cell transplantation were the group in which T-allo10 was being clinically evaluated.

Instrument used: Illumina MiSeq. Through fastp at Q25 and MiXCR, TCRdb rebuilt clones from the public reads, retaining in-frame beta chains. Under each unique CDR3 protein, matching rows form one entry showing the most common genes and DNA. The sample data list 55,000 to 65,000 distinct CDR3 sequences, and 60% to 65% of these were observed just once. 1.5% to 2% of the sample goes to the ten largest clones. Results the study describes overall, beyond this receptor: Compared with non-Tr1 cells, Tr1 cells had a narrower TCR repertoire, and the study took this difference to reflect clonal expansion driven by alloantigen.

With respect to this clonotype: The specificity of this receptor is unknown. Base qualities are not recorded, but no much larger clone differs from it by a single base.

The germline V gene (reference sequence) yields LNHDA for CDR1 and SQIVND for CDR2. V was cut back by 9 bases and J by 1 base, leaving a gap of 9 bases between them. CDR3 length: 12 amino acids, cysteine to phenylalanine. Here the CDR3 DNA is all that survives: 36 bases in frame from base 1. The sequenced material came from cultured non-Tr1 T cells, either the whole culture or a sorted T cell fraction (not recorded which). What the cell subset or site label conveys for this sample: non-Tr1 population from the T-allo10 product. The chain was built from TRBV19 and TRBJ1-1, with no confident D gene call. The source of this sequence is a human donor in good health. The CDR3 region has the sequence CASLNRNTEAFF. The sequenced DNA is TGTGCCAGCCTTAACAGGAACACTGAAGCTTTCTTT.